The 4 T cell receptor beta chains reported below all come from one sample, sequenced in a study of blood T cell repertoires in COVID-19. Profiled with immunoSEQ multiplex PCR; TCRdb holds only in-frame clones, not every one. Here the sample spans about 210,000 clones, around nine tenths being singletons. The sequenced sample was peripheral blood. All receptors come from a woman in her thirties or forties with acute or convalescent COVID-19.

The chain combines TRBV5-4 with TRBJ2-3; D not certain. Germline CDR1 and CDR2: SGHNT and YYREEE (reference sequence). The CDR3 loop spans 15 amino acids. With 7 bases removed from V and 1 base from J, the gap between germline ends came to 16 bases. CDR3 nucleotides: TGTGCCAGCTCCTTCCGGGTTTCAGGCACAGATACGCAGTATTTT. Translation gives CASSFRVSGTDTQYF.

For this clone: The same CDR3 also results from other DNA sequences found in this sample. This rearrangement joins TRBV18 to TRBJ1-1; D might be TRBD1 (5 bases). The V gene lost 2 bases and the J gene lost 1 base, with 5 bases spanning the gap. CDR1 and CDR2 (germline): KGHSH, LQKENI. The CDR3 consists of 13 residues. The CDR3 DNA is TGTGCCAGCTCACCAACAGGGAACACTGAAGCTTTCTTT. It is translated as CASSPTGNTEAFF.

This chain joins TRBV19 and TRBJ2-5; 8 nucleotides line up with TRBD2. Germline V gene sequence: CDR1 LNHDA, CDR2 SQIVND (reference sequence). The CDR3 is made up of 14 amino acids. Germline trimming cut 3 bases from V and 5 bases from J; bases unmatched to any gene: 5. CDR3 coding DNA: TGTGCCAGTAGTATTACTAGCGGCCCGGAGACCCAGTACTTC. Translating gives CASSITSGPETQYF.

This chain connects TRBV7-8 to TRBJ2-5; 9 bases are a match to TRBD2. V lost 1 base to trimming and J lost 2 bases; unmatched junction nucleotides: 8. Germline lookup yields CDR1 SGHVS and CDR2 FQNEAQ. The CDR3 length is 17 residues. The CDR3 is CASSLGGSGGFQETQYF. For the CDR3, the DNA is TGTGCCAGCAGCTTAGGAGGTAGCGGGGGCTTTCAAGAGACCCAGTACTTC.